These T cell receptor beta chains were read from a single sample in a study of blood T cell repertoires in COVID-19. Produced via immunoSEQ multiplex PCR; TCRdb's table is partial and in-frame only. Here the sample spans around 72,000 clones, approximately 86% being singletons. The sample comprised peripheral blood. Receptor source: a woman between 50 and 59 years old with acute or convalescent COVID-19. Both conserved end residues are part of each CDR3. D genes are given only for firm matches. Not every row has a clone size; where given, it reads once, few, many or a size class.

-	TRBV21-1	-	TRBJ1-6	CASSKGERLSSYNSPLHF	TGTGCCAGCAGCAAAGGGGAGAGATTAAGCTCCTATAATTCACCCCTCCACTTT
-	TRBV9	-	TRBJ2-2	CASSGSGSKNTGELFF	TGTGCCAGCAGCGGGAGCGGAAGCAAGAACACCGGGGAGCTGTTTTTT
-	TRBV6-5	-	TRBJ2-7	CASSYSIGGADEQYF	TGTGCCAGCAGTTACTCGATCGGCGGAGCTGACGAGCAGTACTTC
-	TRBV7-6	once	TRBJ1-3	CASSPGRITSGNTIYF	TGTGCCAGCAGCCCGGGTCGTATTACCTCTGGAAACACCATATATTTT
TRBD1	TRBV28	-	TRBJ1-1	CASSPSGGYTEAFF	TGTGCCAGCAGTCCCTCAGGGGGCTACACTGAAGCTTTCTTT
-	TRBV24-1	-	TRBJ1-3	CATSGPHKVGNTIYF	TGTGCCACCAGTGGCCCACATAAAGTCGGAAACACCATATATTTT
-	TRBV4-1	once	TRBJ2-1	CASNQDDRSFYNEQFF	TGCGCCAGCAACCAAGACGACAGGTCCTTCTACAATGAGCAGTTCTTC
-	TRBV2	-	TRBJ1-6	CASSEVGGRGGLHF	TGTGCCAGCAGTGAAGTTGGGGGACGGGGAGGCCTCCACTTT
TRBD1	TRBV27	once	TRBJ2-7	CASSLHDRAEQYF	TGTGCCAGCAGTTTACATGACAGGGCCGAGCAGTACTTC
-	TRBV11-1	-	TRBJ1-2	CASSLGGFYGYTF	TGTGCCAGCAGCTTAGGCGGATTCTATGGCTACACCTTC
-	TRBV21-1	-	TRBJ2-3	CASRIHPRTDTQYF	TGTGCCAGCAGAATACACCCGCGCACAGATACGCAGTATTTT
TRBD1	TRBV9	-	TRBJ2-2	CASTQTGTANTGELFF	TGTGCCAGCACGCAAACCGGGACAGCGAACACCGGGGAGCTGTTTTTT
-	TRBV11-1	once	TRBJ2-3	CASSLGAADTQYF	TGTGCCAGCAGCTTGGGAGCGGCAGATACGCAGTATTTT
TRBD2	TRBV7-8	-	TRBJ2-3	CASSPLSSGFTDTQYF	TGTGCCAGCAGCCCACTCTCTAGCGGCTTCACAGATACGCAGTATTTT
-	TRBV28	-	TRBJ1-2	CASTPDEARGYTF	TGTGCCAGCACCCCCGACGAGGCCCGTGGCTACACCTTC
-	TRBV27	-	TRBJ1-5	CASSLIGRGDQPQHF	TGTGCCAGCAGTTTAATCGGAAGGGGCGACCAGCCCCAGCATTTT
-	TRBV30	-	TRBJ1-2	CAWRWGRRRGYTF	TGTGCCTGGAGGTGGGGGCGACGGCGAGGCTACACCTTC
-	TRBV3-1/TRBV3-2	-	TRBJ1-5	CASSQDHRDINQPQHF	TGTGCCAGCAGCCAAGATCACCGGGACATCAATCAGCCCCAGCATTTT
-	TRBV12-3/TRBV12-4	-	TRBJ1-2	CASSRQVYGYTF	TGTGCCAGCAGTCGACAGGTTTATGGCTACACCTTC
TRBD2	TRBV9	-	TRBJ2-2	CASSASSGSASGELFF	TGTGCCAGCAGCGCTTCTAGCGGGAGCGCTAGCGGGGAGCTGTTTTTT
TRBD2	TRBV5-1	-	TRBJ2-1	CASSFGRAFNEQFF	TGCGCCAGCAGCTTCGGGAGGGCCTTTAATGAGCAGTTCTTC
-	TRBV29-1	-	TRBJ1-3	CSVEEPGRGPGNTIYF	TGCAGCGTTGAAGAACCCGGCAGGGGTCCGGGAAACACCATATATTTT
-	TRBV6-5	-	TRBJ2-7	CASSRYPTPTYEQYF	TGTGCCAGCAGTCGCTATCCGACACCCACCTACGAGCAGTACTTC
-	TRBV11-2	-	TRBJ1-1	CASSLERNTEAFF	TGTGCCAGCAGCTTAGAGAGGAACACTGAAGCTTTCTTT
-	TRBV27	-	TRBJ1-5	CASSLTINQPQHF	TGTGCCAGCAGTTTAACTATAAATCAGCCCCAGCATTTT
TRBD1	TRBV6-6	-	TRBJ1-5	CASKEGAGQPQHF	TGTGCCAGCAAAGAGGGGGCTGGTCAGCCCCAGCATTTT
-	TRBV20-1	-	TRBJ2-5	CSAIRETQYF	TGCAGTGCTATACGGGAGACCCAGTACTTC
-	TRBV27	-	TRBJ1-1	CASSFGGTYTEAFF	TGTGCCAGCAGTTTCGGAGGGACGTACACTGAAGCTTTCTTT
TRBD1	TRBV6-1	few	TRBJ1-6	CASSGRDRGFGSYNSPLHF	TGTGCCAGCAGTGGCCGGGACAGGGGTTTCGGCTCCTATAATTCACCCCTCCACTTT
TRBD1	TRBV7-2	-	TRBJ2-1	CASSSRQGRDEQFF	TGTGCCAGCAGCTCTAGACAGGGGCGTGATGAGCAGTTCTTC
TRBD2	TRBV9	-	TRBJ2-1	CASSVLAGLYNEQFF	TGTGCCAGCAGCGTGTTAGCGGGGCTATACAATGAGCAGTTCTTC
TRBD1	TRBV6-2/TRBV6-3	few	TRBJ1-2	CASSSLPGQGGYGYTF	TGTGCCAGCAGTTCCCTCCCCGGACAGGGTGGCTATGGCTACACCTTC
-	TRBV6-5	-	TRBJ1-6	CASSSQGSNSPLHF	TGTGCCAGCAGTTCGCAGGGTTCTAATTCACCCCTCCACTTT
-	TRBV2	-	TRBJ1-6	CASSDPLGANSPLHF	TGTGCCAGCAGTGACCCCCTGGGGGCAAATTCACCCCTCCACTTT
-	TRBV9	-	TRBJ1-1	CASSVASVMNTEAFF	TGTGCCAGCAGCGTAGCGTCAGTTATGAACACTGAAGCTTTCTTT
TRBD2	TRBV5-1	-	TRBJ2-1	CASSPDSGGRDEQFF	TGCGCCAGCAGCCCCGATAGCGGGGGGCGGGATGAGCAGTTCTTC
TRBD1	TRBV19	-	TRBJ1-5	CASTRANRGGNNQPQHF	TGTGCCAGTACCCGCGCCAACAGGGGGGGAAACAATCAGCCCCAGCATTTT
-	TRBV6-5	-	TRBJ1-5	CAGGARSNQPQHF	TGTGCGGGGGGGGCGCGAAGCAATCAGCCCCAGCATTTT
TRBD2	TRBV5-6	-	TRBJ2-1	CASSLVAGDHSYNEQFF	TGTGCCAGCAGCTTGGTAGCGGGGGATCACTCCTACAATGAGCAGTTCTTC
TRBD1	TRBV5-4	-	TRBJ2-1	CASTPDRNVNEQFF	TGTGCCAGCACCCCGGACAGGAATGTCAATGAGCAGTTCTTC
TRBD1	TRBV7-2	-	TRBJ1-4	CASSLAGQLLEKLFF	TGTGCCAGCAGCTTAGCGGGACAGCTTTTAGAAAAACTGTTTTTT
TRBD1	TRBV27	-	TRBJ1-2	CASGARQGASGYTF	TGTGCCAGCGGAGCGCGACAGGGGGCGAGTGGCTACACCTTC
TRBD1	TRBV7-9	-	TRBJ1-6	CASSPGQVHSPLHF	TGTGCCAGCAGCCCGGGACAGGTACATTCACCCCTCCACTTT
TRBD1	TRBV19	-	TRBJ1-5	CASRQGAWNQPQHF	TGTGCCAGTCGACAGGGAGCCTGGAATCAGCCCCAGCATTTT
-	TRBV18	once	TRBJ1-1	CASSSRENTEAFF	TGTGCCAGCTCAAGCAGGGAGAACACTGAAGCTTTCTTT
TRBD2	TRBV15	-	TRBJ2-3	CATRAVASGATDTQYF	TGTGCCACCAGAGCCGTGGCTAGCGGGGCGACAGATACGCAGTATTTT
TRBD2	TRBV19	-	TRBJ2-4	CASSATSLAGLAKNIQYF	TGTGCCAGTAGCGCGACCTCGCTAGCGGGACTAGCCAAAAACATTCAGTACTTC
-	TRBV7-8	-	TRBJ2-1	CASSPPLDSQQFF	TGTGCCAGCAGCCCTCCGTTGGACAGTCAGCAGTTCTTC
TRBD2	TRBV11-3	-	TRBJ2-1	CASSWGGGRGSNEQFF	TGTGCCAGCAGCTGGGGAGGCGGGAGGGGTTCCAATGAGCAGTTCTTC
TRBD1	TRBV6-6	-	TRBJ1-4	CATRDDRGANEKLFF	TGTGCCACCCGAGATGACAGGGGAGCTAATGAAAAACTGTTTTTT
TRBD1	TRBV28	once	TRBJ1-2	CASSTRTGVGYTF	TGTGCCAGCAGTACTAGGACAGGGGTCGGCTACACCTTC
-	TRBV6-5	-	TRBJ2-7	CASSRVRAYEQYF	TGTGCCAGCAGCCGGGTACGGGCCTACGAGCAGTACTTC
-	TRBV5-5	-	TRBJ2-3	CASSPRRGQRRDTQYF	TGTGCCAGCAGCCCACGACGAGGTCAGCGAAGAGATACGCAGTATTTT
-	TRBV28	-	TRBJ2-3	CASIPSWGGGEWDTQYF	TGTGCCAGCATCCCCTCGTGGGGGGGCGGGGAATGGGATACGCAGTATTTT
TRBD1	TRBV29-1	once	TRBJ2-7	CSVGGTGGYEQYF	TGCAGCGTGGGAGGGACAGGGGGCTACGAGCAGTACTTC
-	TRBV6-5	-	TRBJ1-1	CASSYGEFDFF	TGTGCCAGCAGTTACGGTGAGTTCGATTTCTTT
-	TRBV5-8	-	TRBJ1-4	CASSSDRTNEKLFF	TGTGCCAGCAGCTCGGACAGAACTAATGAAAAACTGTTTTTT
-	TRBV15	-	TRBJ1-5	CATTQGINNQPQHF	TGTGCCACCACCCAGGGTATCAACAATCAGCCCCAGCATTTT
TRBD1	TRBV28	-	TRBJ1-5	CASTYRGSGNQPQHF	TGTGCCAGCACGTACAGGGGGTCGGGCAATCAGCCCCAGCATTTT
-	TRBV9	few	TRBJ1-6	CASSIQGANSPLHF	TGTGCCAGCAGCATACAGGGTGCTAATTCACCCCTCCACTTT